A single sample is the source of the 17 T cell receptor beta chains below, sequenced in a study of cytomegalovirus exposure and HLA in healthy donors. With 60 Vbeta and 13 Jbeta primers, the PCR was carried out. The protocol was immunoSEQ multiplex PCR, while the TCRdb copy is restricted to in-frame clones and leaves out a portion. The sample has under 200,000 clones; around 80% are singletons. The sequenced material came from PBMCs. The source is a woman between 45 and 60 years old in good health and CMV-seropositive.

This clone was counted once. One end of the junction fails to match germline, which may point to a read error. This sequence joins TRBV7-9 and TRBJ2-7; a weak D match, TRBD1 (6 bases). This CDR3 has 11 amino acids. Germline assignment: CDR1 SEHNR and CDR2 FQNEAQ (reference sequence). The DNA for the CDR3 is TGTTCCAGCAGCTTCCAAGACAGGAATTACTTC. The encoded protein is CSSSFQDRNYF.

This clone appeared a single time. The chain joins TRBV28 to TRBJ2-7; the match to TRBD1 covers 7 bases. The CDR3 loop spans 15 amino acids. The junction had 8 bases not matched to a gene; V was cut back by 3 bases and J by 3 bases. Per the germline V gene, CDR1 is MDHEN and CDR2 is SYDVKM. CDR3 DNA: TGTGCCAGCAGTTTCAACGACAGGGCTTACTACGAGCAGTACTTC. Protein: CASSFNDRAYYEQYF.

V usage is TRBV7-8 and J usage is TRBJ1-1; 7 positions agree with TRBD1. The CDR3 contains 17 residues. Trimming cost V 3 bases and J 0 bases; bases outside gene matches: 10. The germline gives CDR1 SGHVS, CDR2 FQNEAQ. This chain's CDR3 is CASSFSVYRGLNTEAFF. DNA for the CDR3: TGTGCCAGCAGCTTTAGCGTTTACAGGGGTTTGAACACTGAAGCTTTCTTT.

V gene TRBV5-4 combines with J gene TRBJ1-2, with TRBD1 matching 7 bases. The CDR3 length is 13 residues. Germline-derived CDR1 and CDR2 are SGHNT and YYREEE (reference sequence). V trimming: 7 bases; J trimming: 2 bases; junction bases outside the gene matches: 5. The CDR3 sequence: CASGGTANYGYTF. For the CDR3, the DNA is TGTGCCAGCGGAGGGACAGCCAACTATGGCTACACCTTC.

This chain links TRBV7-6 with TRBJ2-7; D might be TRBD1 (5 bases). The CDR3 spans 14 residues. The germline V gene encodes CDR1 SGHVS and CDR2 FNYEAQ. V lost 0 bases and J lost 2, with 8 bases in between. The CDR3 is CASSLASGTYEQYF. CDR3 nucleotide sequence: TGTGCCAGCAGCTTAGCGTCAGGGACCTACGAGCAGTACTTC.

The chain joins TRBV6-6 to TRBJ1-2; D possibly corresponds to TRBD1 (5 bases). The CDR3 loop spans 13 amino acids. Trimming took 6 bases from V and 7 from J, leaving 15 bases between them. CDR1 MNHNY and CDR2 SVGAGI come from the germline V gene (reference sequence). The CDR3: CASRLRETVGYTF. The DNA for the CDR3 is TGTGCCAGCAGACTGCGTGAGACAGTTGGCTACACCTTC.

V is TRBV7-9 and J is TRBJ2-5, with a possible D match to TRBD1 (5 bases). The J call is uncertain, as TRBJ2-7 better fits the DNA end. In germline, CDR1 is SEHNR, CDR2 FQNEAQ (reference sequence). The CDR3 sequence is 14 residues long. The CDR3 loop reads CASSQGTARYEQYF. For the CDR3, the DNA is TGTGCCAGCAGTCAGGGCACCGCTAGGTACGAGCAGTACTTC.

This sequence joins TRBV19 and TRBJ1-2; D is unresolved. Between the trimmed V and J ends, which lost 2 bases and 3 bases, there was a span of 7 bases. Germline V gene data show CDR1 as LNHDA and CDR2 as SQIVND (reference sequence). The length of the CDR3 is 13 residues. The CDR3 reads CASSIRVDYGYTF. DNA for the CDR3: TGTGCCAGTAGTATACGGGTAGACTATGGCTACACCTTC.

CDR3 sequence (DNA): TGCGCCAGCAGCAAAGAAGCGGGAGTAGGCTACGAGCAGTACTTC. Translation: CASSKEAGVGYEQYF. V and J are TRBV5-1 and TRBJ2-7; 8 positions agree with TRBD2. This CDR3 has 15 residues. Per germline, CDR1 SGHRS and CDR2 YFSETQ. The J segment lost 3 bases and the V segment lost 4 bases, leaving 9 bases of the junction unmatched.

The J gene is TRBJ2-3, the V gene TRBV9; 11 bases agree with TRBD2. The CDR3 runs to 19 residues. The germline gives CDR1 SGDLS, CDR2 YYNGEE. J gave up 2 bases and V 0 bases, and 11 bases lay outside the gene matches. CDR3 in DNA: TGTGCCAGCAGCGTAGAGGGGATTCCGGGACTAGCGGACACAGATACGCAGTATTTT. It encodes CASSVEGIPGLADTDTQYF.

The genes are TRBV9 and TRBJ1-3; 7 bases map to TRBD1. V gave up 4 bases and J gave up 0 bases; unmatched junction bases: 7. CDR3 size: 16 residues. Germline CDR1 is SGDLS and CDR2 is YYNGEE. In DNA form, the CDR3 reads TGTGCCAGCAGCCCGGGGACAGCGAGCTCTGGAAACACCATATATTTT. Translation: CASSPGTASSGNTIYF.

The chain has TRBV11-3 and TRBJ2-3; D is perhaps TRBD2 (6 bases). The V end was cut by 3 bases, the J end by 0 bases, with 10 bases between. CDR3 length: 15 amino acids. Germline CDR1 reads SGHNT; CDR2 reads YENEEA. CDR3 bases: TGTGCCAGCAGCTTTTGGGGGGATAGCACAGATACGCAGTATTTT. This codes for CASSFWGDSTDTQYF.

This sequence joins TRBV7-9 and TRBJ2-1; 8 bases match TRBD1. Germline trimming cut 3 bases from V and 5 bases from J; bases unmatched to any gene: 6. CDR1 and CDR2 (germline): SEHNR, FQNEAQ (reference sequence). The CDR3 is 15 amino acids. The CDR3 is CASSFRARGHNEQFF. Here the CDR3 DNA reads TGTGCCAGCAGCTTCAGGGCCAGGGGGCACAATGAGCAGTTCTTC.

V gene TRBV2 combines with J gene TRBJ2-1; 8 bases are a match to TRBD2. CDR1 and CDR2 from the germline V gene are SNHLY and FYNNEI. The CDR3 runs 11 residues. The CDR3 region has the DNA TGTGTCACTAGCGGTTACAATGAGCAGTTCTTC. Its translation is CVTSGYNEQFF.

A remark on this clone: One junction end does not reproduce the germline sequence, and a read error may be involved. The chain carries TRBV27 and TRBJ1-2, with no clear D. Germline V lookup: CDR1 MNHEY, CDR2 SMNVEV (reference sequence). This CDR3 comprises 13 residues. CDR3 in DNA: TGTGCCGGCAGTGGGGAGGCCTTCTATGGCTACACCTTC. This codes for CAGSGEAFYGYTF.

The CDR3 here is CASSEGSNRGNEKLFF. The CDR3 nucleotides are TGTGCCAGCAGTGAGGGGTCTAATCGGGGTAATGAAAAACTGTTTTTT. The chain couples TRBV25-1 to TRBJ1-4; no definite D call. Germline CDR1 is MGHDK and CDR2 is SYGVNS. Trimming stripped 3 bases from V and 4 bases from J, with 15 bases between. The CDR3 has 16 residues.

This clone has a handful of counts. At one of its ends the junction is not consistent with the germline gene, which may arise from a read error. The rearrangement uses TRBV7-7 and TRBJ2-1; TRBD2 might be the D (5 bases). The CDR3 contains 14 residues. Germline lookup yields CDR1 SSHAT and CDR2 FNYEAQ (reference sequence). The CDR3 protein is CASRPLSGSDEQFF. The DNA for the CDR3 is TGTGCTAGCAGGCCTTTATCGGGGTCCGATGAGCAGTTCTTC.